Detailed here is one T cell receptor beta chain. The antigen is unknown. TCRdb analysed the 5' RACE reads with MiXCR anew, one entry per CDR3 protein. The sample shows about 470,000 distinct CDR3 sequences, 20% to 30% of them seen only once. These data belong to a study of T-cell memory formation after mild COVID-19. Study at large: Largely, the TCR clusters proved donor specific.

The CDR3 consists of 14 residues. Trimming shortened V by 0 bases and J by 3 bases, and 12 bases separated the two germline ends. Germline lookup yields CDR1 SQVTM and CDR2 ANQGSEA. Study results and caveats: CD4+ contracting clones lay mainly in CM and EM, CD8+ ones in EMRA. Balance between CD4 and CD8 was seen in clones contracting day 15 to 85, and a CD4+ lean was seen in later expanders.

The sample taken for sequencing was PBMCs or a T cell subset sorted from them (not recorded which). The rearrangement uses TRBV29-1 and TRBJ2-7, with D perhaps TRBD2 (6 bases). The TCR originated in an adult woman who had mild COVID-19 (a few samples of this study predate the infection). Cell type and time point are not known. The DNA of the CDR3 is TGCAGCGTTGAAGATCGGAGGGGCGGCTACGAGCAGTACTTC. Amino acid sequence: CSVEDRRGGYEQYF.